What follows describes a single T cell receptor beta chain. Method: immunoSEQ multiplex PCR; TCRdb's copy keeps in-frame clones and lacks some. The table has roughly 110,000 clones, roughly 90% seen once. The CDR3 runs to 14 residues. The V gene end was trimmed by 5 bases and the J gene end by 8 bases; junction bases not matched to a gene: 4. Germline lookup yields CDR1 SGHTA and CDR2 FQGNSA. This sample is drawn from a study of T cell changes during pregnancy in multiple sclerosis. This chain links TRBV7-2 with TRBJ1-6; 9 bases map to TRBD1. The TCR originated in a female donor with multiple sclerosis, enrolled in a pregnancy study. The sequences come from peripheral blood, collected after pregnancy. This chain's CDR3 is CASSPQGADSPLHF. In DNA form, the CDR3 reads TGTGCCAGCAGCCCACAGGGGGCGGATTCACCCCTCCACTTT.